Here is one T cell receptor (beta chain) with its context. Its binding antigen is unknown. Base quality data are lacking; no much larger clone is found one base away. Counted from cysteine to phenylalanine, this CDR3 has 11 amino acids. Kept here is only the CDR3 DNA, which spans 33 bases and is read in frame from base 1. CDR1 and CDR2 (MNHEY, SMNVEV) derive from the germline V gene (reference sequence). V was cut back by 3 bases and J by 9 bases, leaving a gap of 6 bases between them. The sample belongs to a study of CD8 T cells in ankylosing spondylitis (dated by TCRdb to about 2017). Background for the entire study: The study set out to find disease-linked TCR variants by profiling T cell receptor beta repertoires in ankylosing spondylitis patients and healthy donors. Peripheral blood samples were taken, and synovial fluid was additionally collected from ankylosing spondylitis patients. The full study cohort was made up of about two dozen ankylosing spondylitis patients and 108 healthy donors.

Sequencing instrument: Illumina HiSeq 2500. TCR beta libraries were prepared by quantitative 5'-RACE with molecular barcodes. In the authors' own workflow: To identify disease-linked TCR variants, a new computational method was used, one built on a probabilistic model of VDJ rearrangement. TCRdb reprocessing: public reads trimmed at Q25 with fastp, clones called with MiXCR, in-frame beta chains kept. Rows with one shared CDR3 protein collapse into an entry with the most common genes and DNA. TCRdb, not the authors, supplied the V and J calls. Counted in this sample were approximately 550,000 distinct CDR3 sequences; about 13% of them appeared once. Jointly, the top ten make up about 6.5% of the sample. The research as a whole found: Some TCR beta motif variants had previously been reported in synovial fluid and blood of reactive arthritis patients, which suggested common disease-initiation mechanisms. In peripheral blood, the disease-linked clones were found at relatively low frequencies and had a CD8+ phenotype. According to the report, matched synovial fluid samples from ankylosing spondylitis patients were significantly enriched for the disease-linked clones. A TCR beta motif made up of seven or eight highly homologous amino acid variants appeared to be characteristic of blood from ankylosing spondylitis patients.

The sequence was collected from a male donor with ankylosing spondylitis. Rearrangement joined TRBV27 to TRBJ2-1; the D segment could be TRBD2, given 5 matching bases. Material: blood, either unsorted or a sorted T cell fraction (not recorded which). The DNA sequence reads TGTGCCAGCAGTTTCGCGGGTGAGCAGTTCTTC. It encodes CASSFAGEQFF.